This T cell receptor (beta chain) was profiled in a study of T cell responses to AZD1222 COVID-19 vaccine. The protocol was immunoSEQ multiplex PCR, while the TCRdb copy is restricted to in-frame clones and leaves out a portion. The data contain approximately 180,000 clones, around nine tenths of them singletons. Germline V gene lookup returns CDR1 KGHDR and CDR2 SFDVKD. V shed 4 bases and J shed 2 bases, with 2 bases lying between them. The CDR3 sequence is 12 residues long. The sequences come from peripheral blood, collected 28 days after the second AZD1222 dose. The chain uses TRBV24-1 and TRBJ2-1; no reliable D call. This sequence originates from an adult who received the AZD1222 COVID-19 vaccine. Here the CDR3 reads CATSEPYNEQFF. CDR3 sequence (DNA): TGTGCCACCAGTGAACCCTACAATGAGCAGTTCTTC.